This record looks at one TCR beta chain sequence and its context. Its matching antigen is unknown. Produced via immunoSEQ multiplex PCR; TCRdb's table is partial and in-frame only. This sample has 150,000 to 200,000 clones, with approximately 90% found just once. Unmatched junction bases numbered 6, after V lost 6 bases and J lost 0 bases. Per germline, CDR1 ENHRY and CDR2 SYGVKD. CDR3 length: 15 residues. This sample is part of a study of T cell responses to AZD1222 COVID-19 vaccine. Study-level results: All repertoire sampling was performed exclusively after the peak T cell response.

This TCR was recovered from an adult who received the AZD1222 COVID-19 vaccine. V usage is TRBV10-3 and J usage is TRBJ2-3, with 7 bases fitting TRBD2. The sample was peripheral blood, taken 28 days after the second AZD1222 dose. CDR3 sequence: CAISRVGGSTDTQYF. In nucleotides, the CDR3 is TGTGCCATCAGCAGGGTGGGGGGGAGCACAGATACGCAGTATTTT.